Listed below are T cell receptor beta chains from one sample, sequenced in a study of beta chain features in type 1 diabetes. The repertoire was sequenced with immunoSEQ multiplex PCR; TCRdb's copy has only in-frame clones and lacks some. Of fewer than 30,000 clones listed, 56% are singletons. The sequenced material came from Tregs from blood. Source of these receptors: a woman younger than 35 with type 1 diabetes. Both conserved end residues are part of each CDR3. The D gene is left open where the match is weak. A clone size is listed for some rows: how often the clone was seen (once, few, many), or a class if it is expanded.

CDR3 DNA: TGCGCCAGCAGCTCAGCGGGATATCAGCGTGATGAGCAGTTCTTC
CDR3 protein: CASSSAGYQRDEQFF
D gene: TRBD2
clone size: .
J gene: TRBJ2-1
V gene: TRBV5-1

CDR3 DNA: TGCAGCGTGACAGGGAAGGGGGCCGGGGCCAACGTCCTGACTTTC
CDR3 protein: CSVTGKGAGANVLTF
D gene: TRBD1
clone size: .
J gene: TRBJ2-6
V gene: TRBV29-1

CDR3 DNA: TGTGCCACCAGCCCAACTAGCGGAGGGAGAGATACGCAGTATTTT
CDR3 protein: CATSPTSGGRDTQYF
D gene: TRBD2
clone size: .
J gene: TRBJ2-3
V gene: TRBV15

CDR3 DNA: TGTGCCAGCAGTTTACGGACAGCCGGGGAGCTGTTTTTT
CDR3 protein: CASSLRTAGELFF
D gene: .
clone size: once
J gene: TRBJ2-2
V gene: TRBV28

CDR3 DNA: TGTGCCATCAGTGCGCGGGGGCCCCCAGAGGATACGCAGTATTTT
CDR3 protein: CAISARGPPEDTQYF
D gene: .
clone size: .
J gene: TRBJ2-3
V gene: TRBV10-3

CDR3 DNA: TGTGCCAGCAGCTTAGTAGGGCGGAGGGGCCAAGAGACCCAGTACTTC
CDR3 protein: CASSLVGRRGQETQYF
D gene: .
clone size: .
J gene: TRBJ2-5
V gene: TRBV7-9

CDR3 DNA: TGTGCCAGCACCCGAATCCAGGGGACTGAAGCTTTCTTT
CDR3 protein: CASTRIQGTEAFF
D gene: .
clone size: once
J gene: TRBJ1-1
V gene: TRBV6-6

CDR3 DNA: TGTGCCAGCAGTTTCGTGGGGAGGTGGTCCTACGAGCAGTACTTC
CDR3 protein: CASSFVGRWSYEQYF
D gene: .
clone size: few
J gene: TRBJ2-7
V gene: TRBV6-6

CDR3 DNA: TGTGCCAGCAGCTTAATGGCGGGGGTAACAGATACGCAGTATTTT
CDR3 protein: CASSLMAGVTDTQYF
D gene: TRBD2
clone size: .
J gene: TRBJ2-3
V gene: TRBV7-3

CDR3 DNA: TGTGCCAGCAGTGATATGGCTAGCGGAAGTCGCGAGCAGTTCTTC
CDR3 protein: CASSDMASGSREQFF
D gene: TRBD2
clone size: few
J gene: TRBJ2-1
V gene: TRBV2

CDR3 DNA: TGTGCCAGTAACAGGGTTATCAGCAATCAGCCCCAGCATTTT
CDR3 protein: CASNRVISNQPQHF
D gene: .
clone size: .
J gene: TRBJ1-5
V gene: TRBV19

CDR3 DNA: TGTGCCAGCAGCCCTCCAGGGACCGGGGAGCTGTTTTTT
CDR3 protein: CASSPPGTGELFF
D gene: .
clone size: .
J gene: TRBJ2-2
V gene: TRBV28

CDR3 DNA: TGTGCCAGCTGGACTAGCGTCTACAATGAGCAGTTCTTC
CDR3 protein: CASWTSVYNEQFF
D gene: TRBD2
clone size: .
J gene: TRBJ2-1
V gene: TRBV28

CDR3 DNA: TGTGCCTGGAGCGCCCTGAAGGCGGGGGCCACAGATACGCAGTATTTT
CDR3 protein: CAWSALKAGATDTQYF
D gene: .
clone size: .
J gene: TRBJ2-3
V gene: TRBV30